These 32 T cell receptor beta chains came from one sample sequenced in a study of blood T cell repertoires in COVID-19. Clones were read by immunoSEQ multiplex PCR, and TCRdb kept only the in-frame ones, dropping some. Of around 140,000 clones detected, about 87% appear once; the ten largest clones hold 8.6%. The sequenced sample consisted of peripheral blood. Receptors originate from a woman aged 45-60 years with active or convalescent COVID-19.

As DNA, the CDR3 is TGTGCCAGCAGCGCCCGGACTAGCGGGGGGGCAGGTGAGCAGTTCTTC. Its translation is CASSARTSGGAGEQFF. The chain links TRBV7-2 to TRBJ2-1; 15 bases match TRBD2. With V trimmed by 5 bases and J by 9 bases, 8 bases remained unmatched. The germline gives CDR1 SGHTA, CDR2 FQGNSA. CDR3 length: 16 residues.

This clone appeared a few times. The chain joins TRBV18 to TRBJ2-7, with a weak D call TRBD1 (6 bases). The V gene lost 3 bases and the J gene lost 3 bases, with 12 bases spanning the gap. The CDR3 is made up of 14 amino acids. From germline, CDR1 is KGHSH and CDR2 LQKENI. This CDR3 reads CASSPREGGYEQYF. CDR3 DNA sequence: TGTGCCAGCTCACCCCGGGAAGGGGGCTACGAGCAGTACTTC.

The chain combines TRBV7-9 with TRBJ1-2, with 7 positions matching TRBD1. In germline, CDR1 is SEHNR, CDR2 FQNEAQ (reference sequence). The junction had 5 bases not matched to a gene; V was cut back by 3 bases and J by 7 bases. The CDR3 length is 13 residues. The CDR3 here is CASSLGTAGGYTF. The CDR3 DNA reads as TGTGCCAGCAGCTTGGGGACAGCGGGTGGCTACACCTTC.

This clone showed up just a few times. The chain is built from TRBV28 and TRBJ1-4, with TRBD1 matching over 8 bases. Germline values: CDR1 MDHEN, CDR2 SYDVKM. V lost 4 bases and J lost 0; bases outside the gene matches: 4. The CDR3 contains 16 residues. CDR3 residues: CASSSRGRATNEKLFF. DNA for the CDR3: TGTGCCAGCAGTTCCAGGGGGCGGGCAACTAATGAAAAACTGTTTTTT.

The V call is TRBV7-9, the J call TRBJ2-1, with 11 positions matching TRBD1. Germline CDR1 and CDR2: SEHNR and FQNEAQ (reference sequence). The CDR3 covers 14 residues. With 7 bases clipped from V and 10 bases from J, the junction kept 9 bases outside the gene matches. CDR3 sequence (DNA): TGTGCCAGCACGGTGGGACAGGGGGGTAGGGAGCAGTTCTTC. This encodes CASTVGQGGREQFF.

J is TRBJ1-2 and V is TRBV11-1; 7 nucleotides agree with TRBD1. J lost 4 bases, V lost 5 bases, and 7 bases had no gene match. The V gene's germline CDR1 is SGHAT and CDR2 FQDESV (reference sequence). The CDR3 has 14 amino acids. DNA of the CDR3: TGTGCCAGCAGCCAGCCGGACAGGCCCTATGGCTACACCTTC. The encoded protein is CASSQPDRPYGYTF.

The gene calls are TRBV3-1 (or the pseudogene TRBV3-2) and TRBJ2-1; D remains unclear. The ends were cut back, 4 bases at V and 3 bases at J, with 7 bases in the middle. The CDR3 totals 13 residues. Germline V gene lookup returns CDR1 LGHDT and CDR2 YNNKEL (reference sequence). Written as DNA, the CDR3 is TGTGCCAGCAGCCTCGGGTACTACAATGAGCAGTTCTTC. Translated: CASSLGYYNEQFF.

The rearrangement links TRBV3-1 (or the pseudogene TRBV3-2) to TRBJ2-7, with D possibly matching TRBD2 (6 bases). The CDR3 totals 15 residues. The germline V gene encodes CDR1 LGHDT and CDR2 YNNKEL (reference sequence). Trimming took off 1 base at V and 1 base at J, with 11 bases between the two ends. The chain's CDR3 is CASSQAFSGSYEQYF. As DNA, the CDR3 is TGTGCCAGCAGCCAAGCCTTCAGCGGGTCCTACGAGCAGTACTTC.

V usage is TRBV21-1 and J usage is TRBJ2-3; whether TRBD2, the table's D call, matches the DNA was not checked. TRBV21-1 is assigned pseudogene status. The CDR3 has 20 residues. The CDR3 DNA sequence: TGTGCCAGCAGCAAATCTCGGACTAGCGGGAGGGCCGATTTCACAGATACGCAGTATTTT. Its translation is CASSKSRTSGRADFTDTQYF.

The chain recombines TRBV4-2 with TRBJ1-5, with a weak D call TRBD1 (5 bases). Between the trimmed V and J ends, which lost 0 bases and 4 bases, there was a span of 19 bases. The germline CDR1 and CDR2 sequences are LGHNA and YNFKEQ. The CDR3 is 18 amino acids. The chain's CDR3 is CASSQDKFSRANNQPQHF. Written as DNA, the CDR3 is TGTGCCAGCAGCCAAGATAAATTTTCCAGGGCTAATAATCAGCCCCAGCATTTT.

The rearrangement links TRBV28 to TRBJ2-7, with TRBD1 identical over 8 bases. CDR1 and CDR2 (germline): MDHEN, SYDVKM. J was trimmed by 4 bases and V by 4 bases; bases with no gene match: 6. The length of the CDR3 is 14 residues. Written as DNA, the CDR3 is TGTGCCAGCAGTTCTCCGGGACAGGCTTACGAGCAGTACTTC. This translates into CASSSPGQAYEQYF. Full variable domain (rest looked up from reference TRBV28 and TRBJ2-7): DVKVTQSSRYLVKRTGEKVFLECVQDMDHENMFWYRQDPGLGLRLIYFSYDVKMKEKGDIPEGYSVSREKKERFSLILESASTNQTSMYLCASSSPGQAYEQYFGPGTRLTVT.

CDR3 loop: CASSLNGLAPVTF. The CDR3 DNA reads as TGTGCCAGCAGTTTAAACGGTTTAGCCCCGGTTACCTTC. The genes are TRBV12-3 or TRBV12-4 and TRBJ1-2, with unresolved D. V was shortened by 2 bases and J by 14 bases, with 18 bases between the two germline ends. CDR3 size: 13 residues.

This chain uses TRBV7-9 with TRBJ1-5; maybe TRBD1 (5 bases). This CDR3 is 16 amino acids long. The germline V and J ends were trimmed by 5 bases and 0 bases, with 14 bases remaining between them. Germline V gene sequence: CDR1 SEHNR, CDR2 FQNEAQ (reference sequence). The CDR3 loop is CASSPLGEGSNQPQHF. Written as DNA, the CDR3 is TGTGCCAGCAGCCCTTTAGGGGAGGGTAGCAATCAGCCCCAGCATTTT.

This chain joins TRBV7-2 and TRBJ1-6; the match to TRBD1 covers 9 bases. Germline V CDR1 and CDR2: SGHTA, FQGNSA. There are 16 residues in the CDR3. V trimming: 0 bases; J trimming: 5 bases; junction bases outside the gene matches: 2. The CDR3 DNA follows: TGTGCCAGCAGCTTAGCGGGGACAGGGAATAATTCACCCCTCCACTTT. Its protein product is CASSLAGTGNNSPLHF.

V gene TRBV12-3 or TRBV12-4 combines with J gene TRBJ1-2; 7 bases align to TRBD1. CDR3 length: 13 residues. Germline trimming cut 3 bases from V and 8 bases from J; bases unmatched to any gene: 6. CDR3 nucleotides: TGTGCCAGCAGTTTTCAGGACAGGCGAGGCTACACCTTC. Its protein product is CASSFQDRRGYTF.

The rearrangement joins TRBV2 to TRBJ1-5; D is undetermined. Germline CDR1 reads SNHLY; CDR2 reads FYNNEI. This CDR3 region has 13 residues. Between the trimmed V and J ends, which lost 1 base and 7 bases, there was a span of 8 bases. The CDR3 protein is CASSEGGSQPQHF. The CDR3, as DNA: TGTGCCAGCAGTGAAGGAGGGTCCCAGCCCCAGCATTTT.

This chain joins TRBV7-9 and TRBJ2-3; 11 bases line up with TRBD2. Germline loops: CDR1 SEHNR, CDR2 FQNEAQ (reference sequence). The CDR3 length is 19 residues. With 0 bases clipped from V and 0 bases from J, the junction kept 8 bases outside the gene matches. As DNA, the CDR3 is TGTGCCAGCAGCTTAGCGTCTAGCGGGAGGTACTCTAGCACAGATACGCAGTATTTT. Translating it yields CASSLASSGRYSSTDTQYF.

The J gene is TRBJ2-7, the V gene TRBV5-4; 7 nucleotides line up with TRBD1. The CDR3 runs 14 residues. The V and J ends lost 2 bases and 5 bases, in that order; junction bases with no gene match: 7. CDR1 is SGHNT, CDR2 YYREEE, per germline (reference sequence). The CDR3 region has the DNA TGTGCCAGCAGCTTACGGACAGGCGGCCACGAGCAGTACTTC. This sequence encodes CASSLRTGGHEQYF.

V usage is TRBV27 and J usage is TRBJ2-6; D not certain. This CDR3 contains 13 residues. Germline assignment: CDR1 MNHEY and CDR2 SMNVEV (reference sequence). Trimming pared 6 bases from V and 4 bases from J, leaving 7 bases between. The CDR3 reads CASSPGGANVLTF. DNA of the CDR3: TGTGCCAGCAGCCCCGGGGGGGCCAACGTCCTGACTTTC. Using reference TRBV27 and TRBJ2-6 for the parts outside the CDR3, the full variable domain is EAQVTQNPRYLITVTGKKLTVTCSQNMNHEYMSWYRQDPGLGLRQIYYSMNVEVTDKGDVPEGYKVSRKEKRNFPLILESPSPNQTSLYFCASSPGGANVLTFGAGSRLTVL.

The rearrangement links TRBV3-1 (or the pseudogene TRBV3-2) to TRBJ1-2; D is perhaps TRBD1 (5 bases). The germline V gene has CDR1 LGHDT and CDR2 YNNKEL (reference sequence). This CDR3 has 15 amino acids. Between the trimmed V and J ends, which lost 1 base and 5 bases, there was a span of 14 bases. For the CDR3, the DNA is TGTGCCAGCAGCCAAGCTCAGGGAGGGAGATATGGCTACACCTTC. The encoded protein is CASSQAQGGRYGYTF.

V usage is TRBV7-9 and J usage is TRBJ1-2; D possibly corresponds to TRBD1 (5 bases). This CDR3 has 14 amino acids. The germline gives CDR1 SEHNR, CDR2 FQNEAQ (reference sequence). V was clipped by 4 bases and J by 8 bases, with 17 bases between them. The DNA for the CDR3 is TGTGCCAGCAGCTCGCCGGGGGGGAAAGGAGGCTACACCTTC. This codes for CASSSPGGKGGYTF.

The V and J genes are TRBV5-1 and TRBJ2-2; D is unclear. This CDR3 is built from 15 residues. The germline V gene has CDR1 SGHRS and CDR2 YFSETQ. Between the trimmed V and J ends, which lost 1 base and 1 base, there was a span of 8 bases. In DNA form, the CDR3 reads TGCGCCAGCAGCTTGAGACCAGGGAACACCGGGGAGCTGTTTTTT. Its protein is CASSLRPGNTGELFF.

This rearrangement joins TRBV4-1 to TRBJ2-2; a weak D match, TRBD2 (7 bases). V lost 1 base and J 3 bases, leaving 12 bases between the germline ends. Germline V gene sequence: CDR1 MGHRA, CDR2 YSYEKL. The CDR3 covers 16 residues. This chain's CDR3 is CASSQARGAYTGELFF. CDR3 nucleotide sequence: TGCGCCAGCAGCCAAGCCCGGGGGGCCTACACCGGGGAGCTGTTTTTT.

The chain employs TRBV5-4 and TRBJ1-1, with unresolved D. This CDR3 region has 14 residues. V was pared by 5 bases and J by 7 bases, with 18 bases between. Germline loops: CDR1 SGHNT, CDR2 YYREEE (reference sequence). The CDR3 nucleotides are TGTGCCAGCAGTCGATTAGGCGGGGAGCTTGAAGCTTTCTTT. It specifies CASSRLGGELEAFF. Full variable domain (remainder filled in from reference TRBV5-4 and TRBJ1-1): ETGVTQSPTHLIKTRGQQVTLRCSSQSGHNTVSWYQQALGQGPQFIFQYYREEENGRGNFPPRFSGLQFPNYSSELNVNALELDDSALYLCASSRLGGELEAFFGQGTRLTVV.

The CDR3 DNA sequence: TGCGCCAGCAGCCAAAGGGACAGAGCTGGAAACACCATATATTTT. Its translation is CASSQRDRAGNTIYF. The chain recombines TRBV4-1 with TRBJ1-3; 7 nucleotides align to TRBD1. Germline trimming cut 2 bases from V and 2 bases from J; bases unmatched to any gene: 3. From germline, CDR1 is MGHRA and CDR2 YSYEKL. The CDR3 loop spans 15 amino acids.

This chain joins TRBV2 and TRBJ1-4; D perhaps matches TRBD1 (6 bases). Trimming took 5 bases from V and 0 from J, leaving 10 bases between them. The germline V gene has CDR1 SNHLY and CDR2 FYNNEI. The CDR3 is made up of 15 amino acids. CDR3 amino acids: CASSRTAATNEKLFF. In nucleotides, the CDR3 is TGTGCCAGCAGTAGGACAGCTGCAACTAATGAAAAACTGTTTTTT.

This rearrangement joins TRBV4-2 to TRBJ2-3; TRBD2 aligns across 10 bases. V lost 0 bases to trimming and J lost 0 bases; unmatched junction nucleotides: 12. This CDR3 region has 20 residues. Germline assignment: CDR1 LGHNA and CDR2 YNFKEQ. The CDR3 here is CASSQDGRASGGSSTDTQYF. The CDR3 nucleotides are TGTGCCAGCAGCCAAGATGGCAGGGCTAGCGGGGGTTCTAGCACAGATACGCAGTATTTT.

V gene TRBV10-3 combines with J gene TRBJ2-1; TRBD2 agrees at 7 bases. The CDR3 extends over 15 amino acids. The junction had 9 bases not matched to a gene; V was cut back by 6 bases and J by 4 bases. From germline, CDR1 is ENHRY and CDR2 SYGVKD. The DNA of the CDR3 is TGTGCCATCAGCCTCCTAGCGGAACTATACAATGAGCAGTTCTTC. It encodes CAISLLAELYNEQFF.

The gene calls are TRBV7-3 and TRBJ2-2, with D perhaps matching TRBD2 (6 bases). The CDR3 covers 13 residues. Trimming left V 3 bases short and J 6 bases short, with 8 bases between. Germline V gene data show CDR1 as SGHTA and CDR2 as FQGTGA. CDR3 in DNA: TGTGCCAGCAGCTTGGGGGGTGCCGGGGAGCTGTTTTTT. As protein: CASSLGGAGELFF.

The rearrangement joins TRBV10-3 to TRBJ2-7; 13 nucleotides line up with TRBD2. Germline assignment: CDR1 ENHRY and CDR2 SYGVKD. This CDR3 has 15 residues. V lost 5 bases and J lost 5; bases outside the gene matches: 6. CDR3 sequence: CAISSTSGRAHEQYF. The CDR3 nucleotides are TGTGCCATCAGTTCTACTAGCGGGAGGGCACACGAGCAGTACTTC.

This clone was seen a single time. This chain links TRBV27 with TRBJ1-2; D unresolved. Trimming took off 5 bases at V and 5 bases at J, with 12 bases between the two ends. The CDR3 runs 13 residues. Germline V gene lookup returns CDR1 MNHEY and CDR2 SMNVEV (reference sequence). The CDR3 sequence is CASSPREGYGYTF. The CDR3 nucleotides are TGTGCCAGCAGTCCCCGCGAGGGTTATGGCTACACCTTC.

This chain joins TRBV28 and TRBJ1-1; TRBD1 is a possible D gene (5 bases). This CDR3 is 12 amino acids long. V lost 6 bases and J 3 bases, leaving 8 bases between the germline ends. Germline assignment: CDR1 MDHEN and CDR2 SYDVKM. CDR3 sequence (DNA): TGTGCCAGCAGCGGGGGTTACACTGAAGCTTTCTTT. Translation: CASSGGYTEAFF.